Below are 27 T cell receptor beta chains sequenced from a single sample in a study of T cells in Graves' hyperthyroidism and ophthalmopathy. TCR beta CDR3 sequences were amplified from RNA transcripts. During a first-round RT-PCR of the TCR CDR3, the HTBI primer set was used. TCRdb itself ran the multiplex PCR reads through MiXCR, one entry per CDR3 protein. The sample lists a few hundred thousand distinct CDR3 sequences, about 45% occurring once. The specimen sequenced was peripheral blood or thyroid tissue (not recorded which). The receptors were gathered from a woman aged 18-29 years with Graves' hyperthyroidism.

Regarding this clonotype: One end of the junction does not line up with germline, which may come from a read error. The V and J genes are TRBV6-1 and TRBJ1-6, with 7 bases aligning to TRBD1. This CDR3 spans 15 amino acids. The germline CDR1 and CDR2 sequences are MNHNS and SASEGT. The CDR3 DNA reads as TGTGCCAGCACTGAGGAGGGGGCCCCACTTTCACCCCCCCACTTT. Its protein is CASTEEGAPLSPPHF.

This clonotype was observed at least ten times. The rearrangement joins TRBV5-1 to TRBJ1-6; the D is unclear. The CDR3 has 15 residues. CDR1 is SGHRS and CDR2 is YFSETQ in the germline V gene. The V end lost 1 base, the J end lost 5 bases, and 10 bases lay between the germline ends. CDR3 DNA sequence: TGCGCCAGCAGCTTGACCGGGAGGGATAATTCACCCCTCCACTTT. Its translation is CASSLTGRDNSPLHF. Complete variable domain (other parts from reference TRBV5-1 and TRBJ1-6): KAGVTQTPRYLIKTRGQQVTLSCSPISGHRSVSWYQQTPGQGLQFLFEYFSETQRNKGNFPGRFSGRQFSNSRSEMNVSTLELGDSALYLCASSLTGRDNSPLHFGNGTRLTVT.

This chain links TRBV7-3 with TRBJ2-5; 15 nucleotides line up with TRBD2. The J call is uncertain, as TRBJ2-1 better fits the DNA end. The CDR3 consists of 16 residues. The germline gives CDR1 SGHTA, CDR2 FQGTGA. The CDR3 DNA reads TGTGCCAGCAGCCAAACCGGGACTAGCGGGAGGAATGAGCAGTTCTTC. This codes for CASSQTGTSGRNEQFF.

Regarding this clonotype: One end of the junction fails to match germline, which may point to a read error. The chain couples TRBV6-2 or TRBV6-3 to TRBJ1-4; 7 bases line up with TRBD1. Germline values: CDR1 MNHEY, CDR2 SVGEGT. This CDR3 comprises 14 residues. CDR3 amino acids: CTSSPTGFNEKLFF. CDR3 coding DNA: TGTACCAGCAGCCCGACAGGGTTTAATGAAAAACTGTTTTTT.

For this clonotype: A read error is possible here, since a much larger clone lies one base away. V is TRBV5-4 and J is TRBJ1-4; weak D call: TRBD1 (5 bases). Germline CDR1 is SGHNT and CDR2 is YYREEE (reference sequence). The CDR3 runs 14 residues. The CDR3 sequence is CASSRGTEFEKLLF. DNA of the CDR3: TGTGCCAGCAGTCGCGGGACGGAGTTCGAAAAACTGCTTTTT.

This clonotype has at least ten counts. The chain recombines TRBV19 with TRBJ1-2, with TRBD1 as a possible D gene (6 bases). Trimming cost V 6 bases and J 8 bases, with 16 bases left between them. Germline V gene sequence: CDR1 LNHDA, CDR2 SQIVND (reference sequence). CDR3 size: 13 residues. CDR3 in DNA: TGTGCCAGTAGAATAACAGGGTCGCGGGGCTACACCTTC. Amino acid sequence: CASRITGSRGYTF.

This clonotype came up many times. This chain uses TRBV10-3 with TRBJ1-4; no clear D. Germline CDR1 ENHRY, CDR2 SYGVKD. The V end was cut by 4 bases, the J end by 8 bases, with 17 bases between. The length of the CDR3 is 15 residues. Written as DNA, the CDR3 is TGTGCCATCAGTGGTGAACGCCCCGATTACGAAAAACTGTTTTTT. It encodes CAISGERPDYEKLFF.

The chain has TRBV7-9 and TRBJ2-7; 11 nucleotides match TRBD2. CDR1 and CDR2 from the germline V gene are SEHNR and FQNEAQ (reference sequence). This CDR3 contains 15 residues. J lost 5 bases, V lost 4 bases, and 7 bases had no gene match. The CDR3 protein is CASSSTTSGIHEQYF. CDR3 in DNA: TGTGCCAGCAGCTCCACGACTAGCGGGATTCACGAGCAGTACTTC.

CDR3: CASSVLAGPGNEQFF. In nucleotides, the CDR3 is TGTGCCAGCAGTGTGCTAGCGGGGCCGGGCAATGAGCAGTTCTTC. The rearrangement joins TRBV2 to TRBJ2-1, with TRBD2 matching 9 bases. This CDR3 is 15 amino acids long. Per the germline V gene, CDR1 is SNHLY and CDR2 is FYNNEI. The J segment lost 6 bases and the V segment lost 4 bases, leaving 7 bases of the junction unmatched.

This clonotype has ten or more counts. The chain employs TRBV7-9 and TRBJ2-2; 8 bases agree with TRBD2. J gave up 6 bases and V 6 bases, and 9 bases lay outside the gene matches. Germline-derived CDR1 and CDR2 are SEHNR and FQNEAQ (reference sequence). There are 15 residues in the CDR3. For the CDR3, the DNA is TGTGCCAGCAGAGTAACTAGCGGCCGAGCCGGGGAGCTGTTTTTT. Protein sequence: CASRVTSGRAGELFF.

The genes are TRBV20-1 and TRBJ2-7; TRBD1 matches at 8 bases. Unmatched junction bases numbered 7, after V lost 6 bases and J lost 12 bases. Germline V gives CDR1 DFQATT, CDR2 SNEGSKA (reference sequence). CDR3 size: 10 residues. CDR3 region: CSADRTGLYF. CDR3 coding DNA: TGCAGTGCGGACAGGACAGGGCTGTACTTC.

This clonotype showed up many times. The J gene is TRBJ1-1, the V gene TRBV18; D not certain. The germline V gene has CDR1 KGHSH and CDR2 LQKENI. There are 12 residues in the CDR3. Trimming cost V 3 bases and J 6 bases, with 8 bases left between them. CDR3 sequence: CASSPGRSEAFF. The CDR3 nucleotides read TGTGCCAGCTCACCTGGACGTTCTGAAGCTTTCTTT. Combining the CDR3 with reference TRBV18 and TRBJ1-1 gives the whole variable domain NAGVMQNPRHLVRRRGQEARLRCSPMKGHSHVYWYRQLPEEGLKFMVYLQKENIIDESGMPKERFSAEFPKEGPSILRIQQVVRGDSAAYFCASSPGRSEAFFGQGTRLTVV.

The genes are TRBV7-2 and TRBJ2-2; D may correspond to TRBD1 or TRBD2 (5 bases each). The CDR3 totals 13 residues. Germline V gene data show CDR1 as SGHTA and CDR2 as FQGNSA. V lost 5 bases to trimming and J lost 7 bases, with 11 bases between them. The CDR3 region is CASSRDRHGELFF. In DNA, the CDR3 is TGTGCCAGCAGCAGGGACCGTCACGGGGAGCTGTTTTTT.

The chain uses TRBV19 and TRBJ1-1; 9 nucleotides agree with TRBD1. The CDR3 extends over 16 amino acids. With V trimmed by 3 bases and J by 3 bases, 8 bases remained unmatched. CDR1 is LNHDA, CDR2 SQIVND, per germline (reference sequence). The CDR3 here is CASSIHRGRGDTEAFF. The CDR3, as DNA: TGTGCCAGTAGTATTCACAGGGGGCGGGGGGACACTGAAGCTTTCTTT.

The sample holds many counts of this clonotype. The chain carries TRBV4-1 and TRBJ2-7; tentative D call: TRBD1 (6 bases). The ends were cut back, 3 bases at V and 3 bases at J, with 9 bases in the middle. CDR1 and CDR2 (germline): MGHRA, YSYEKL. This CDR3 is built from 13 residues. This CDR3 reads CASSQAQGYEQYF. The DNA for the CDR3 is TGCGCCAGCAGCCAGGCACAGGGCTACGAGCAGTACTTC.

This clonotype was seen at least ten times. The genes are TRBV27 and TRBJ2-5, with 13 bases identical to TRBD2. Germline CDR1 and CDR2: MNHEY and SMNVEV (reference sequence). This CDR3 contains 16 residues. The V gene end was trimmed by 5 bases and the J gene end by 4 bases; junction bases not matched to a gene: 7. The CDR3 nucleotides are TGTGCCAGCAGTCCGGGGACTAGCGGGAAGTCAGAGACCCAGTACTTC. Its translation is CASSPGTSGKSETQYF.

This chain uses TRBV2 with TRBJ2-5; 10 bases align to TRBD1. V dropped 7 bases and J dropped 5; count of bases not matched to a gene: 19. Germline V gene sequence: CDR1 SNHLY, CDR2 FYNNEI. This CDR3 comprises 18 residues. CDR3 residues: CASTIHRSGTGVGETQYF. CDR3 sequence (DNA): TGTGCCAGCACCATCCACCGTTCCGGGACAGGGGTTGGTGAGACCCAGTACTTC.

To note about this clonotype: It may be a read error: a sequence one base away is much more abundant. V and J are TRBV6-2 or TRBV6-3 and TRBJ2-7; D call uncertain. Germline-derived CDR1 and CDR2 are MNHEY and SVGEGT. The CDR3 sequence is 12 residues long. Trimming cost V 5 bases and J 3 bases, with 8 bases left between them. CDR3 nucleotide sequence: TGTGCCAGCAGTCAGACGCTCTACGAGCAGTACTTC. Translation: CASSQTLYEQYF.

This clonotype was detected only once. A read error may explain this, as a much larger clone is one base away. This rearrangement joins TRBV12-5 to TRBJ1-5, with 8 bases that match TRBD1. The CDR3 loop spans 15 amino acids. In germline, CDR1 is LGHNT, CDR2 FRNRAP. V shed 8 bases and J 6 bases; nucleotides not matched to a gene: 12. CDR3 coding DNA: TGTGCTAGTAGTTCGGACCAGGGGGCGAGTCAGCCCCAGCATTTT. Translated: CASSSDQGASQPQHF.

The chain couples TRBV6-1 to TRBJ2-3; D remains unclear. Germline assignment: CDR1 MNHNS and CDR2 SASEGT. The CDR3 has 12 residues. Trimming removed 5 bases from V and 5 bases from J, with 8 bases in between. The CDR3 DNA follows: TGTGCCAGCAGTTATTCAGAAGATACGCAGTATTTT. Translating it yields CASSYSEDTQYF.

This clonotype appeared many times. The chain links TRBV12-3 or TRBV12-4 to TRBJ2-2; 8 bases fit TRBD1. V shed 6 bases and J 2 bases; nucleotides not matched to a gene: 5. The CDR3 totals 15 residues. As DNA, the CDR3 is TGTGCCAGCAGGCTAGGGACAGGAAACACCGGGGAGCTGTTTTTT. Its translation is CASRLGTGNTGELFF.

The J gene is TRBJ2-7, the V gene TRBV12-3 or TRBV12-4; D is possibly TRBD1 (5 bases). The J call may be faulty, since TRBJ2-1 better matches the DNA end. The CDR3 spans 15 residues. The CDR3 protein is CASGLVQWAGHEQFF. The CDR3 bases are TGTGCTAGTGGTTTGGTACAGTGGGCAGGGCATGAGCAGTTCTTC.

This clonotype was observed many times. The chain carries TRBV29-1 and TRBJ1-4; D uncertain. V was cut by 0 bases and J by 1 base, with 6 bases left in between. There are 14 residues in the CDR3. Germline V gene sequence: CDR1 SQVTM, CDR2 ANQGSEA. The CDR3 coding sequence is TGCAGCGTTGAAGAGGGGATAACTAATGAAAAACTGTTTTTT. Its protein product is CSVEEGITNEKLFF.

The chain has TRBV29-1 and TRBJ1-4; 7 positions agree with TRBD1. Germline loops: CDR1 SQVTM, CDR2 ANQGSEA. The CDR3 totals 13 residues. V was pared by 5 bases and J by 7 bases, with 7 bases of the junction left unmatched. The chain's CDR3 is CSVRAGGAEKLFF. The CDR3 nucleotides read TGCAGCGTTAGGGCAGGGGGGGCTGAAAAACTGTTTTTT.

In its sample, this clonotype was seen many times. The chain uses TRBV15 and TRBJ2-7, with 7 bases that match TRBD1. V dropped 5 bases and J dropped 3; count of bases not matched to a gene: 10. The CDR3 covers 15 residues. Germline V gives CDR1 LNHNV, CDR2 YYDKDF (reference sequence). CDR3 sequence: CATSVEVQGDYEQYF. CDR3 in DNA: TGTGCCACCAGCGTAGAGGTCCAGGGGGACTACGAGCAGTACTTC.

This clonotype occurred a few times. The rearrangement links TRBV7-8 to TRBJ2-3; D is tentatively TRBD1 or TRBD2 (5 bases each). There are 17 residues in the CDR3. Trimming removed 1 base at V and 5 bases at J, with 19 bases between. Looked up from germline, CDR1 is SGHVS and CDR2 is FQNEAQ. This CDR3 is CASSLVHGSRGEDTQYF. CDR3 in DNA: TGTGCCAGCAGCTTAGTCCACGGCTCGCGAGGGGAAGATACGCAGTATTTT.

This clonotype was recorded at least ten times. The J gene is TRBJ2-7, the V gene TRBV5-1, with TRBD1 matching over 8 bases. Trimming cost V 0 bases and J 0 bases; bases outside gene matches: 2. The length of the CDR3 is 15 residues. The germline CDR1 and CDR2 sequences are SGHRS and YFSETQ. DNA for the CDR3: TGCGCCAGCAGCTTGGGAGGACAGGGCTCCTACGAGCAGTACTTC. Protein product: CASSLGGQGSYEQYF.